The sequence of this T cell receptor (beta chain) was determined in a study of patients and donors after allogeneic stem cell transplantation. The CDR3 consists of 13 residues. Germline assignment: CDR1 DFQATT and CDR2 SNEGSKA (reference sequence). Trimming shortened V by 5 bases and J by 9 bases, and 20 bases separated the two germline ends. There are a few counts of this clonotype. TCRdb re-analysed the RT-PCR reads in MiXCR, keeping a single row per CDR3 protein. This table has roughly 960,000 distinct CDR3 sequences, around 17% appearing once. The sequence was collected from a human donor who was either an allogeneic HSCT recipient or a stem cell or donor lymphocyte infusion donor (not recorded which). It is not recorded whose cells these are; they may come from a transplant donor. This chain connects TRBV20-1 to TRBJ2-7; the D call may be TRBD1 or TRBD2 (5 bases each). The sequenced sample was blood, either unsorted or a sorted T cell fraction (not recorded which). CDR3 in amino acids: CSAWDPIPLAQYF. CDR3 DNA: TGCAGTGCTTGGGACCCAATTCCCCTCGCGCAGTACTTC.